These 10 T cell receptor beta chains came from one sample sequenced in a study of T-cell memory formation after mild COVID-19. MiXCR, applied by TCRdb to the 5' RACE reads, yields one record per CDR3 protein. Of some 350,000 distinct CDR3 sequences listed, under 15% are singletons. Sequencing was performed on PBMCs or a T cell subset sorted from them (not recorded which). These receptors all come from a young man who had mild COVID-19 (a few samples of this study predate the infection). Cell type and time point are not known.

This clonotype was seen a handful of times. The rearrangement joins TRBV5-6 to TRBJ1-4; perhaps TRBD1 as D (6 bases). The CDR3 loop spans 15 amino acids. Trimming left V 5 bases short and J 5 bases short, with 16 bases between. Germline V gene lookup returns CDR1 SGHDT and CDR2 YYEEEE. In DNA form, the CDR3 reads TGTGCCAGCAGTGGAGGGACATCCTTCAATGAAAAACTGTTTTTT. Amino acids: CASSGGTSFNEKLFF.

This clonotype occurred a few times. J is TRBJ2-4 and V is TRBV29-1; no clear D. Trimming pared 6 bases from V and 0 bases from J, leaving 12 bases between. The CDR3 length is 14 residues. CDR1 SQVTM and CDR2 ANQGSEA come from the germline V gene. CDR3 residues: CSVYSALAKNIQYF. In nucleotides, the CDR3 is TGCAGCGTATATTCGGCCCTAGCCAAAAACATTCAGTACTTC.

This clonotype has more than one count but fewer than ten. V is TRBV12-5 and J is TRBJ2-7; 8 bases line up with TRBD2. Germline assignment: CDR1 LGHNT and CDR2 FRNRAP. V shed 7 bases and J 3 bases; nucleotides not matched to a gene: 8. The CDR3 runs 14 residues. The CDR3 coding sequence is TGTGCTAGTGCCCGATCGGGACTAGTCTACGAGCAGTACTTC. Translating it yields CASARSGLVYEQYF.

This clonotype was detected ten times or more. The chain recombines TRBV19 with TRBJ1-1, with TRBD1 as a possible D gene (5 bases). Germline CDR1 reads LNHDA; CDR2 reads SQIVND (reference sequence). This CDR3 comprises 12 residues. With 5 bases removed from V and 6 bases from J, the gap between germline ends came to 10 bases. The CDR3 DNA follows: TGTGCCAGTAGTTTAGGGGTGGCTGAAGCTTTCTTT. Translated: CASSLGVAEAFF.

In its sample, this clonotype was seen once. The V call is TRBV30, the J call TRBJ1-2; weak D call: TRBD1 (5 bases). Germline-derived CDR1 and CDR2 are GTSNPN and SVGIG (reference sequence). This CDR3 contains 14 residues. Between the trimmed V and J ends, which lost 7 bases and 3 bases, there was a span of 18 bases. The CDR3 region has the DNA TGTGCCTCCGGGGGGAGGGGCAAGTACTATGGCTACACCTTC. Translated, it gives CASGGRGKYYGYTF.

The chain couples TRBV29-1 to TRBJ2-1; the match to TRBD1 covers 10 bases. Germline CDR1 is SQVTM and CDR2 is ANQGSEA. V shed 3 bases, J shed 7 bases, and the junction held 9 bases outside the gene matches. CDR3 length equals 15 residues. The CDR3 sequence is CSVDTAGQGRNEQFF. The CDR3 nucleotides read TGCAGCGTTGACACCGCGGGACAGGGGAGGAATGAGCAGTTCTTC.

The V and J genes are TRBV5-4 and TRBJ1-3; the D is unclear. From germline, CDR1 is SGHNT and CDR2 YYREEE (reference sequence). The V end was cut by 4 bases, the J end by 0 bases, with 11 bases between. This CDR3 region has 15 residues. This CDR3 is CASSKTKGSGNTIYF. The CDR3 nucleotides read TGTGCCAGCAGCAAGACGAAGGGCTCTGGAAACACCATATATTTT.

This clonotype was counted ten times or more. The chain links TRBV5-1 to TRBJ2-3; perhaps TRBD1 as D (6 bases). The CDR3 runs 18 residues. CDR1 is SGHRS and CDR2 is YFSETQ in the germline V gene. V lost 4 bases and J 3 bases, leaving 24 bases between the germline ends. This CDR3 reads CASSPGSGVIKKTDTQYF. As DNA, the CDR3 is TGCGCCAGCAGCCCAGGATCAGGGGTTATAAAAAAAACAGATACGCAGTATTTT.

This clonotype has only a few counts. V and J are TRBV6-6 and TRBJ1-2, with D unresolved. Germline CDR1 is MNHNY and CDR2 is SVGAGI (reference sequence). The V gene lost 10 bases and the J gene lost 4 bases, with 1 base spanning the gap. The CDR3 contains 8 residues. Written as DNA, the CDR3 is TGTGCCACCTATGGCTACACCTTC. Translated: CATYGYTF.

The chain has TRBV27 and TRBJ2-5; TRBD2 matches 7 bases. J gave up 4 bases and V 10 bases, and 15 bases lay outside the gene matches. In germline, CDR1 is MNHEY, CDR2 SMNVEV (reference sequence). The CDR3 contains 15 residues. The CDR3 region has the DNA TGTGCCACCGCCGACCGGGGAGGGGCCCGAGAGACCCAGTACTTC. Amino acid sequence: CATADRGGARETQYF.